Listed here are 18 T cell receptor beta chains from one sample, sequenced in a study of blood T cell repertoires in COVID-19 (dated by TCRdb to about 2020). Library creation used the immunoSEQ multiplex PCR assay. Here the immuneACCESS table is served through TCRdb, limited to in-frame sequences with V and J called. Missing clones are a known gap in these copies; in checked studies unresolved V genes cover under half, and the rest lacks a known reason. This sample gives tens of thousands of clones in total; roughly 84% of them show up just once. The ten most abundant clones make up 2.5% to 3% of the sample. Sequenced material: peripheral blood. Receptors were obtained from a man aged 50-60 years with acute or convalescent COVID-19.

The chain uses TRBV18 and TRBJ1-1; tentative D call: TRBD1 (5 bases). Germline V gene sequence: CDR1 KGHSH, CDR2 LQKENI. Trimming took off 3 bases at V and 5 bases at J, with 13 bases between the two ends. This CDR3 is 14 amino acids long. The CDR3 reads CASSPPAGGTEAFF. CDR3 nucleotide sequence: TGTGCCAGCTCACCTCCGGCCGGGGGGACTGAAGCTTTCTTT.

The V call is TRBV7-9, the J call TRBJ2-5; 7 positions match TRBD1. Germline V gives CDR1 SEHNR, CDR2 FQNEAQ (reference sequence). CDR3 length: 15 residues. V shed 5 bases, J shed 1 base, and the junction held 7 bases outside the gene matches. CDR3 sequence (DNA): TGTGCCAGCAGCCCGTCGGACAGGACCCAAGAGACCCAGTACTTC. Translated, it gives CASSPSDRTQETQYF.

The chain is built from TRBV27 and TRBJ1-2, with D tentatively TRBD1 (6 bases). Germline loops: CDR1 MNHEY, CDR2 SMNVEV (reference sequence). This CDR3 region has 15 residues. Trimming cost V 4 bases and J 8 bases, with 20 bases left between them. The CDR3 is CASSSQGHTLWGYTF. The CDR3 DNA reads TGTGCCAGCAGTTCCCAGGGGCATACCCTATGGGGCTACACCTTC.

This clone has only a few counts. V gene TRBV7-8 combines with J gene TRBJ2-5, with D possibly TRBD1 on 6 matching bases. This CDR3 contains 12 residues. Trimming removed 5 bases at V and 5 bases at J, with 9 bases between. The germline V gene encodes CDR1 SGHVS and CDR2 FQNEAQ. CDR3: CASSQGRETQYF. CDR3 bases: TGTGCCAGCAGCCAGGGGCGGGAGACCCAGTACTTC.

The V gene is TRBV27, the J gene TRBJ2-7, with 11 bases lining up with TRBD2. With 0 bases clipped from V and 0 bases from J, the junction kept 1 base outside the gene matches. Germline assignment: CDR1 MNHEY and CDR2 SMNVEV (reference sequence). The CDR3 is made up of 16 amino acids. CDR3 sequence: CASSLSSGRASYEQYF. The CDR3 DNA reads as TGTGCCAGCAGTTTATCTAGCGGGAGGGCCTCCTACGAGCAGTACTTC.

The V gene is TRBV7-9, the J gene TRBJ2-7; maybe TRBD1 (5 bases). V dropped 1 base and J dropped 5 bases, with 12 bases sitting between them. The CDR3 contains 14 residues. CDR1 SEHNR and CDR2 FQNEAQ come from the germline V gene (reference sequence). In DNA form, the CDR3 reads TGTGCCAGCAGCTTAGTGGAAGGGGTCGACGAGCAGTACTTC. Protein product: CASSLVEGVDEQYF. Full variable domain (rest looked up from reference TRBV7-9 and TRBJ2-7): DTGVSQNPRHKITKRGQNVTFRCDPISEHNRLYWYRQTLGQGPEFLTYFQNEAQLEKSRLLSDRFSAERPKGSFSTLEIQRTEQGDSAMYLCASSLVEGVDEQYFGPGTRLTVT.

DNA for the CDR3: TGTGCCAGCAGTCCCAGGGGCCCAGGTGGCTACACCTTC. This translates into CASSPRGPGGYTF. The gene calls are TRBV27 and TRBJ1-2; D may be TRBD1 (6 bases). The CDR3 is 13 residues long. CDR1 and CDR2 from the germline V gene are MNHEY and SMNVEV (reference sequence). The ends were cut back, 5 bases at V and 7 bases at J, with 14 bases in the middle.

This clone was observed a single time. The V call is TRBV6-5, the J call TRBJ2-1; maybe TRBD2 (5 bases). Trimming cost V 0 bases and J 6 bases, with 6 bases left between them. This CDR3 comprises 13 residues. Germline V CDR1 and CDR2: MNHEY, SVGAGI. The CDR3 sequence is CASSYSEGNEQFF. CDR3 nucleotide sequence: TGTGCCAGCAGTTACTCAGAGGGCAATGAGCAGTTCTTC.

The J gene is TRBJ1-5, the V gene TRBV6-5; 9 bases fit TRBD1. The CDR3 covers 15 residues. CDR1 MNHEY and CDR2 SVGAGI come from the germline V gene. V dropped 6 bases and J dropped 1; count of bases not matched to a gene: 4. For the CDR3, the DNA is TGTGCCAGCAGAGGACAGGGGCCCAGCAATCAGCCCCAGCATTTT. It yields the protein CASRGQGPSNQPQHF.

The gene calls are TRBV4-2 and TRBJ1-6; 7 bases align to TRBD1. This CDR3 comprises 16 residues. Trimming took 0 bases from V and 9 from J; bases not matched to a gene: 8. Germline V gene sequence: CDR1 LGHNA, CDR2 YNFKEQ. The CDR3 loop is CASSQDIRQGGSPLHF. CDR3 coding DNA: TGTGCCAGCAGCCAAGATATTAGACAGGGTGGTTCACCCCTCCACTTT.

The rearrangement uses TRBV4-1 and TRBJ2-2; 7 bases are a match to TRBD2. Trimming at V came to 6 bases and at J to 6 bases, leaving 7 bases not matched to a gene. Germline V gene data show CDR1 as MGHRA and CDR2 as YSYEKL. The CDR3 loop spans 14 amino acids. The CDR3 here is CASSPYTSAGELFF. The DNA for the CDR3 is TGCGCCAGCAGTCCCTATACTAGCGCCGGGGAGCTGTTTTTT.

This chain uses TRBV15 with TRBJ2-6; D is possibly TRBD2 (5 bases). Trimming took 8 bases from V and 0 from J, leaving 14 bases between them. CDR3 length: 16 amino acids. Germline CDR1 is LNHNV and CDR2 is YYDKDF (reference sequence). The CDR3 loop reads CATHEGLLSGANVLTF. The CDR3 DNA reads as TGTGCCACCCATGAAGGACTGCTCTCTGGGGCCAACGTCCTGACTTTC. Using reference TRBV15 and TRBJ2-6 for the parts outside the CDR3, the full variable domain is DAMVIQNPRYQVTQFGKPVTLSCSQTLNHNVMYWYQQKSSQAPKLLFHYYDKDFNNEADTPDNFQSRRPNTSFCFLDIRSPGLGDTAMYLCATHEGLLSGANVLTFGAGSRLTVL.

V is TRBV11-2 and J is TRBJ2-1; 8 nucleotides agree with TRBD1. Looked up from germline, CDR1 is SGHAT and CDR2 is FQNNGV. The CDR3 consists of 14 residues. Trimming at V came to 4 bases and at J to 7 bases, leaving 6 bases not matched to a gene. Written as DNA, the CDR3 is TGTGCCAGCAGCTCCCGACAGGGGAGGAATGAGCAGTTCTTC. Amino acid sequence: CASSSRQGRNEQFF.

The chain employs TRBV2 and TRBJ1-4; tentative D call: TRBD1 (5 bases). Per germline, CDR1 SNHLY and CDR2 FYNNEI. V gave up 6 bases and J gave up 8 bases, with 13 bases separating them. The CDR3 sequence is 13 residues long. CDR3 DNA: TGTGCCAGCAGGTCCGACAGTTTAGAAAAACTGTTTTTT. Its translation: CASRSDSLEKLFF.

The chain links TRBV7-2 to TRBJ2-1; 13 nucleotides align to TRBD2. Unmatched junction bases numbered 9, after V lost 5 bases and J lost 14 bases. The CDR3 length is 14 residues. CDR1 and CDR2 (germline): SGHTA, FQGNSA. CDR3: CASSGTSGKFVKFF. The CDR3 nucleotides read TGTGCCAGCAGCGGGACTAGCGGGAAATTTGTTAAGTTCTTC.

The DNA for the CDR3 is TGTGCCAGCAGCCCAGACGGGAACACCATATATTTT. This translates into CASSPDGNTIYF. The V and J genes are TRBV7-9 and TRBJ1-3; no reliable D call. CDR3 size: 12 residues. Trimming shortened V by 5 bases and J by 7 bases, and 9 bases separated the two germline ends. Germline CDR1 SEHNR, CDR2 FQNEAQ (reference sequence).

The V and J genes are TRBV5-1 and TRBJ2-3; 8 bases agree with TRBD1. Trimming cost V 2 bases and J 5 bases; bases outside gene matches: 4. The CDR3 runs 14 residues. Germline assignment: CDR1 SGHRS and CDR2 YFSETQ. The CDR3 DNA sequence: TGCGCCAGCAGCTTCGGACAGGGCGAAGATACGCAGTATTTT. Translated: CASSFGQGEDTQYF.

The chain is built from TRBV7-8 and TRBJ2-3; 9 positions match TRBD1. Per germline, CDR1 SGHVS and CDR2 FQNEAQ. The CDR3 runs to 15 residues. The J segment lost 3 bases and the V segment lost 3 bases, leaving 4 bases of the junction unmatched. The CDR3 reads CASSFDRGGTDTQYF. The CDR3 DNA sequence: TGTGCCAGCAGCTTCGACAGGGGGGGGACAGATACGCAGTATTTT.